One sample yielded the 11 T cell receptor beta chains listed below, sequenced in a study of human T cells and chemical hapten exposure. Time point noted: patch test 1, 2 weeks after DPC sensitization. As for treatment: therapeutic diphenylcyclopropenone sensitization with weekly scalp DPC. TCRdb itself ran the RACE reads through MiXCR, one entry per CDR3 protein. The profile shows around 380,000 distinct CDR3 sequences, roughly 4.8% of them singletons. The input for sequencing was whole blood, taken in connection with sensitization to the hapten diphenylcyclopropenone (DPC). These receptors were collected from a woman aged 50 to 60 with alopecia areata. Some clones in this sample may be carry-over from other donors' samples.

This clonotype was found many times. The J gene is TRBJ2-5, the V gene TRBV3-1, with D unresolved. Germline CDR1 reads LGHDT; CDR2 reads YNNKEL (reference sequence). Trimming removed 5 bases at V and 4 bases at J, with 5 bases between. This CDR3 is built from 11 residues. DNA of the CDR3: TGTGCCAGCAGCTCCCGAGAGACCCAGTACTTC. This translates into CASSSRETQYF.

This clonotype was observed a handful of times. The CDR3 coding sequence is TGTGCCAGCAGCCCAACAACCCGGGAACTAGCGGAGGGAAGGGCCAAAGAGACCCAGTACTTC. It yields the protein CASSPTTRELAEGRAKETQYF. The V gene is TRBV28, the J gene TRBJ2-5, with 8 bases identical to TRBD2. Germline values: CDR1 MDHEN, CDR2 SYDVKM. With V trimmed by 6 bases and J by 3 bases, 27 bases remained unmatched. The CDR3 consists of 21 residues.

This clonotype was seen at least ten times. This chain links TRBV6-6 with TRBJ1-2; 8 bases match TRBD1. Germline values: CDR1 MNHNY, CDR2 SVGAGI (reference sequence). CDR3 length: 14 amino acids. J gave up 6 bases and V 7 bases, and 10 bases lay outside the gene matches. CDR3 DNA sequence: TGTGCCAGCAAGGGGTCCTCAGGGGGCGATGGCTACACCTTC. Its translation: CASKGSSGGDGYTF.

This clonotype occurred many times. The J gene is TRBJ2-7, the V gene TRBV6-2 or TRBV6-3; 10 bases agree with TRBD2. The CDR3 totals 15 residues. The germline CDR1 and CDR2 sequences are MNHEY and SVGEGT. V trimming: 7 bases; J trimming: 4 bases; junction bases outside the gene matches: 10. The CDR3 DNA is TGTGCCAGCACCACCGGGACTAGCGCTTCTTACGAGCAGTACTTC. This gives the protein CASTTGTSASYEQYF.

In this sample, this clonotype turned up many times. This rearrangement joins TRBV20-1 to TRBJ1-2; possibly TRBD1 for D (6 bases). The CDR3 is 14 residues long. Germline CDR1 DFQATT, CDR2 SNEGSKA (reference sequence). Trimming pared 4 bases from V and 8 bases from J, leaving 20 bases between. CDR3 amino acids: CSATLEGTLKGYTF. In DNA, the CDR3 is TGCAGTGCTACTCTGGAAGGGACACTCAAAGGCTACACCTTC.

In its sample, this clonotype was seen a few times. The gene calls are TRBV14 and TRBJ2-7; D gene ambiguous. V was cut by 10 bases and J by 1 base, with 14 bases left in between. The CDR3 runs 13 residues. The germline V gene has CDR1 SGHDN and CDR2 FVKESK. For the CDR3, the DNA is TGTGCCACCACTCCCGGAGAATCCTACGAGCAGTACTTC. As protein: CATTPGESYEQYF.

This clonotype has a count of ten or more. The V call is TRBV28, the J call TRBJ2-5; D not resolved. There are 15 residues in the CDR3. CDR1 is MDHEN, CDR2 SYDVKM, per germline. Between the trimmed V and J ends, which lost 5 bases and 4 bases, there was a span of 17 bases. In DNA, the CDR3 is TGTGCCAGCAGTCCCCGCCAGGCCCAACGAGAGACCCAGTACTTC. This gives the protein CASSPRQAQRETQYF.

This clonotype was seen at least ten times. V and J are TRBV27 and TRBJ1-2; tentative D call: TRBD1 (6 bases). Germline lookup yields CDR1 MNHEY and CDR2 SMNVEV (reference sequence). V was trimmed by 6 bases and J by 6 bases, leaving 23 bases between them. The CDR3 runs to 16 residues. CDR3 DNA: TGTGCCAGCAGGCCCAGGGGAGGGTTGGGTGGAGATGGCTACACCTTC. It codes for CASRPRGGLGGDGYTF.

This clonotype was counted many times. The chain couples TRBV20-1 to TRBJ1-5, with D unresolved. Germline CDR1 reads DFQATT; CDR2 reads SNEGSKA (reference sequence). V was clipped by 6 bases and J by 5 bases, with 14 bases between them. CDR3 length equals 13 residues. CDR3 sequence (DNA): TGCAGTGCGCGGACGGCGATAGATCAGCCCCAGCATTTT. Its translation is CSARTAIDQPQHF.

V usage is TRBV20-1 and J usage is TRBJ2-3; 7 nucleotides align to TRBD2. Germline-derived CDR1 and CDR2 are DFQATT and SNEGSKA (reference sequence). V trimming: 6 bases; J trimming: 4 bases; junction bases outside the gene matches: 13. The CDR3 covers 15 residues. CDR3 nucleotide sequence: TGCAGTGCATCCGGGGAGCGGGGAGTGGCAGATACGCAGTATTTT. It translates to CSASGERGVADTQYF.

This clonotype has at least ten counts. The chain couples TRBV20-1 to TRBJ1-2; TRBD1 is a possible D gene (5 bases). The CDR3 contains 14 residues. The V end was cut by 8 bases, the J end by 2 bases, with 18 bases between. Looked up from germline, CDR1 is DFQATT and CDR2 is SNEGSKA (reference sequence). This chain's CDR3 is CSLGPDEGNYGYTF. The CDR3 region has the DNA TGCAGTTTGGGACCTGATGAGGGAAACTATGGCTACACCTTC.